The 10 T cell receptor beta chains reported below all come from one sample, sequenced in a study of T cells in Graves' hyperthyroidism and ophthalmopathy (dated by TCRdb to between 2019 and 2020). Libraries were prepared through multiplex PCR. TCRdb names Illumina HiSeq 2000 as the instrument used. TCR beta CDR3 regions were amplified from RNA transcripts. The TCR CDR3 was subjected to a first round of RT-PCR using the HTBI primer set and the Qiagen OneStep RT-PCR kit. TCRdb reanalyzed the raw reads on its own, using fastp at Q25 for trimming and MiXCR for clone calling, and kept in-frame beta chains. When rows share a CDR3 protein, they turn into one entry using the most common DNA and genes. The sample contains approximately 420,000 distinct CDR3 sequences, about 15% of them found a single time. The ten largest clones take up approximately 30% of the sample. Sequencing used blood. These receptors all stem from a woman aged 25 to 45 with Graves' hyperthyroidism.

This clonotype was found a few times. The chain has TRBV6-5 and TRBJ2-1, with D maybe TRBD2 (6 bases). V lost 5 bases and J 7 bases, leaving 18 bases between the germline ends. Germline V gene lookup returns CDR1 MNHEY and CDR2 SVGAGI. The CDR3 runs to 15 residues. The CDR3 bases are TGTGCCAGCAGTCACCCGACTAACGGGAGTAATGAGCAGTTCTTC. Amino acids: CASSHPTNGSNEQFF.

This clonotype occurred many times. The chain employs TRBV20-1 and TRBJ2-5, with D tentatively TRBD2 (6 bases). Trimming removed 3 bases from V and 2 bases from J, with 7 bases in between. Germline CDR1 DFQATT, CDR2 SNEGSKA (reference sequence). CDR3 length: 12 amino acids. Written as DNA, the CDR3 is TGCAGTGCTAGCCGGGGGCAAGAGACCCAGTACTTC. This gives the protein CSASRGQETQYF.

The V and J genes are TRBV9 and TRBJ1-6, with a weak D call TRBD1 (5 bases). The CDR3 loop spans 15 amino acids. Germline V gene lookup returns CDR1 SGDLS and CDR2 YYNGEE. With 0 bases removed from V and 5 bases from J, the gap between germline ends came to 9 bases. In nucleotides, the CDR3 is TGTGCCAGCAGCGTAGCGGGGGTAGATAATTCACCCCTCCACTTT. It encodes CASSVAGVDNSPLHF.

The CDR3 DNA reads TGCAGCGCTCTAGCGGAGCAATACAATGAGCAGTTCTTC. The encoded protein is CSALAEQYNEQFF. This chain connects TRBV29-1 to TRBJ2-1; TRBD2 matches at 7 bases. V lost 7 bases and J lost 4; bases outside the gene matches: 7. There are 13 residues in the CDR3. Germline lookup yields CDR1 SQVTM and CDR2 ANQGSEA.

The chain combines TRBV7-8 with TRBJ2-5; D is uncertain. The length of the CDR3 is 12 residues. Germline V gene sequence: CDR1 SGHVS, CDR2 FQNEAQ. Trimming removed 5 bases from V and 4 bases from J, with 8 bases in between. The CDR3 bases are TGTGCCAGCAGCCGTGTAGGAGAGACCCAGTACTTC. Its protein is CASSRVGETQYF.

This clonotype was observed at least ten times. The V call is TRBV5-1, the J call TRBJ2-7; TRBD2 aligns across 10 bases. CDR3 length equals 17 residues. Germline trimming cut 2 bases from V and 2 bases from J; bases unmatched to any gene: 10. Per the germline V gene, CDR1 is SGHRS and CDR2 is YFSETQ. CDR3 nucleotide sequence: TGCGCCAGCAGCTTACCGACCGAGCGGGAGGGAGCCTACGAGCAGTACTTC. Protein: CASSLPTEREGAYEQYF.

The genes are TRBV20-1 and TRBJ2-1; TRBD2 is a possible D gene (6 bases). The germline CDR1 and CDR2 sequences are DFQATT and SNEGSKA (reference sequence). V gave up 3 bases and J gave up 3 bases, with 9 bases separating them. CDR3 length equals 13 residues. CDR3 amino acids: CSASLAIYNEQFF. The CDR3, as DNA: TGCAGTGCTAGTCTAGCGATCTACAATGAGCAGTTCTTC.

This clonotype was observed many times. The V and J genes are TRBV30 and TRBJ2-1; perhaps TRBD2 as D (5 bases). There are 14 residues in the CDR3. CDR1 GTSNPN and CDR2 SVGIG come from the germline V gene (reference sequence). V lost 5 bases to trimming and J lost 7 bases, with 18 bases between them. The CDR3 nucleotides are TGTGCCTGGGGAGACTCTCCCGGAGGTAATGAGCAGTTCTTC. It specifies CAWGDSPGGNEQFF.

The V call is TRBV20-1, the J call TRBJ1-1, with D tentatively TRBD1 (5 bases). Trimming cost V 3 bases and J 1 base, with 15 bases left between them. Germline-derived CDR1 and CDR2 are DFQATT and SNEGSKA (reference sequence). The CDR3 contains 15 residues. The chain's CDR3 is CSASSRQGSNTEAFF. CDR3 coding DNA: TGCAGTGCTAGTAGCCGGCAGGGCTCGAACACTGAAGCTTTCTTT.

A word on this clonotype: This may arise from a read error, as a much more abundant clone is one base away. The chain has TRBV27 and TRBJ2-3; TRBD1 might be the D (6 bases). V shed 5 bases and J shed 4 bases, with 13 bases lying between them. The CDR3 length is 14 residues. CDR1 and CDR2 (germline): MNHEY, SMNVEV (reference sequence). The CDR3, as DNA: TGTGCCAGCAGTGAAGCCCACAGGGCAGATACGCAGTATTTT. Translating it yields CASSEAHRADTQYF.